This paragraph reports one TCR beta chain. Profiling relied on immunoSEQ multiplex PCR, and the TCRdb table lists in-frame clones only, not all of them. The sample contains approximately 170,000 clones, 82% of which appear only once. The V gene's germline CDR1 is SNHLY and CDR2 FYNNEI. This CDR3 is built from 14 residues. The J segment lost 1 base and the V segment lost 4 bases, leaving 4 bases of the junction unmatched. This sample was included in a study of blood T cell repertoires in COVID-19. Study summary: Italy, Spain and the United States were the sources of the convalescent and acute COVID-19 samples.

This TCR came from an elderly woman with active or convalescent COVID-19. This chain uses TRBV2 with TRBJ2-7, with 7 bases lining up with TRBD2. The sequencing sample was made of peripheral blood. The CDR3 nucleotides are TGTGCCAGCAGTGGGACTAGTGGATCCTACGAGCAGTACTTC. Protein sequence: CASSGTSGSYEQYF.